The clone carrying this TCR beta chain is a singleton in its sample. Its antigen remains unknown. This record comes from a study of shared clonotypes between healthy human individuals. Germline-derived CDR1 and CDR2 are SGHRS and YFSETQ. CDR3 length: 16 residues. Trimming removed 0 bases at V and 0 bases at J, with 12 bases between. General study findings and limits: Estimated richness values were generally larger in naive subsets than in memory subsets. Relative to their counterparts shared across all four donors, non-shared clonotypes exhibited diminished generation probabilities.

Original analysis: Owing to the provision of junction-only sequences devoid of quality scores by immunoSEQ, filtering differed. Repertoires were generated with immunoSEQ multiplex PCR, while TCRdb's copy carries only in-frame clones and drops some. The V and J calls and the clone size are those of that table, but D and trimming were determined from the DNA. The repertoire consists of approximately 2.1 million clones, with over 85% occurring once and the leading ten covering 0.3% to 0.4%. Material for sequencing was naive CD4+ T cells from PBMCs. Subset specified: CD45RA+ positively selected. The receptor was derived from a man younger than 30 in good health. Some clones in this sample may be carry-over from other donors' samples. V is TRBV5-1 and J is TRBJ1-1; D might be TRBD1 (5 bases). CDR3 in DNA: TGCGCCAGCAGCTTGGCCGGGGGAGTAATGAACACTGAAGCTTTCTTT. The encoded protein is CASSLAGGVMNTEAFF.